The rows below give T cell receptor beta chains drawn from one sample of a study of T cells after yellow fever vaccination. TCRdb ran MiXCR on the 5' RACE reads and lists one entry per CDR3 protein. The sample has 620,000 or so distinct CDR3 sequences; about 17% are singletons. The sample was PBMCs, taken 5 days after the first yellow fever vaccination. These receptors originate from a man aged 18 to 30 who received the YFV17D yellow fever vaccine. The CDR3 runs from the conserved cysteine through the conserved F or W. Each record gives: clone size, V gene, J gene, D gene, CDR3 DNA, CDR3 protein. The D gene is left open where the match is weak. Where a row states a size, it is once, few, many or the class of an expanded clone; other rows omit it.

abundance: NA; v_gene: TRBV19; j_gene: TRBJ2-2; d_gene: TRBD2; CDR3nt: TGTGCCAGTAAGACGGCGGGGGCCGGGGAGCTGTTTTTT; CDR3aa: CASKTAGAGELFF
abundance: few; v_gene: TRBV5-5; j_gene: TRBJ2-5; d_gene: TRBD1; CDR3nt: TGTGCCAGCAGCATCTCAGGGGGCCAAGAGACCCAGTACTTC; CDR3aa: CASSISGGQETQYF
abundance: few; v_gene: TRBV18; j_gene: TRBJ1-5; d_gene: TRBD1; CDR3nt: TGTGCCAGCTCACCAGGTACGGGACAGATAAGCAATCAGCCCCAGCATTTT; CDR3aa: CASSPGTGQISNQPQHF
abundance: NA; v_gene: TRBV13; j_gene: TRBJ2-3; d_gene: NA; CDR3nt: TGTGCCAGCAGCCGACTGTGGGGCACCACAGATACGCAGTATTTT; CDR3aa: CASSRLWGTTDTQYF
abundance: few; v_gene: TRBV29-1; j_gene: TRBJ1-2; d_gene: NA; CDR3nt: TGCAGCGTCCGTCAGGAAGGTGGACATGGCTACACCTTC; CDR3aa: CSVRQEGGHGYTF
abundance: NA; v_gene: TRBV10-3; j_gene: TRBJ1-4; d_gene: NA; CDR3nt: TGTGCCATCAGTTCGGACCGCAGCCAGAAGAAACTGTTTTTT; CDR3aa: CAISSDRSQKKLFF
abundance: NA; v_gene: TRBV5-1; j_gene: TRBJ2-7; d_gene: TRBD2; CDR3nt: TGCGCCAGCAGCTTGGGGCGGGGGTATAAGGCCTACGAGCAGTACTTC; CDR3aa: CASSLGRGYKAYEQYF
abundance: NA; v_gene: TRBV6-5; j_gene: TRBJ2-6; d_gene: NA; CDR3nt: TGTGCCAGCAGTTATAGACAGCTCCCCTCTGGGGCCAACGTCCTGACTTTC; CDR3aa: CASSYRQLPSGANVLTF
abundance: few; v_gene: TRBV4-3; j_gene: TRBJ2-2; d_gene: TRBD2; CDR3nt: TGCGCCAGCAGCCAAGGGGCTAGCGGGGGCTTCACAGGGGAGCTGTTTTTT; CDR3aa: CASSQGASGGFTGELFF
abundance: NA; v_gene: TRBV5-1; j_gene: TRBJ1-2; d_gene: TRBD1; CDR3nt: TGCGCCACCAGACTGACAGGGGATCAGAAAAGGGATGGCTACACCTTC; CDR3aa: CATRLTGDQKRDGYTF
abundance: NA; v_gene: TRBV7-2; j_gene: TRBJ2-2; d_gene: NA; CDR3nt: TGTGCCAGCAGCTTTAGAATGACCGGGGAGCTGTTTTTT; CDR3aa: CASSFRMTGELFF
abundance: NA; v_gene: TRBV6-5; j_gene: TRBJ1-2; d_gene: NA; CDR3nt: TGTGCCAGCAGTTACTCCTACCAGGGGGGCTACACCTTC; CDR3aa: CASSYSYQGGYTF
abundance: NA; v_gene: TRBV11-2; j_gene: TRBJ2-5; d_gene: TRBD2; CDR3nt: TGTGCCAGCAGCTTAGATCCCGGGGGGGCCTCGGAGACCCAGTACTTC; CDR3aa: CASSLDPGGASETQYF
abundance: many; v_gene: TRBV12-3/TRBV12-4; j_gene: TRBJ2-2; d_gene: NA; CDR3nt: TGTGCCAGCAGTTTACGACGGGGGACTTTTAACACCGGGGAGCTGTTTTTT; CDR3aa: CASSLRRGTFNTGELFF
abundance: NA; v_gene: TRBV6-1; j_gene: TRBJ2-5; d_gene: NA; CDR3nt: TGTGCCAGCAGCCGGTACAGTGGGCGAGAGACCCAGTACTTC; CDR3aa: CASSRYSGRETQYF
abundance: NA; v_gene: TRBV18; j_gene: TRBJ2-3; d_gene: NA; CDR3nt: TGTGCCAGCTCACCAGGCGGAGGGGAGGATACGCAGTATTTT; CDR3aa: CASSPGGGEDTQYF
abundance: NA; v_gene: TRBV5-1; j_gene: TRBJ1-4; d_gene: NA; CDR3nt: TGCGCCAGCAGCCCCGGACTTAATGAAAAACTGTTTTTT; CDR3aa: CASSPGLNEKLFF
abundance: few; v_gene: TRBV5-6; j_gene: TRBJ2-3; d_gene: NA; CDR3nt: TGTGCCAGCAGCTTGGTAGTACGGAGTCGGACAGATACGCAGTATTTT; CDR3aa: CASSLVVRSRTDTQYF
abundance: NA; v_gene: TRBV7-6; j_gene: TRBJ2-1; d_gene: NA; CDR3nt: TGTGCCAGCAGCTCTAGGGGACAACCTAGGGTCTACAATGAGCAGTTCTTC; CDR3aa: CASSSRGQPRVYNEQFF
abundance: NA; v_gene: TRBV5-1; j_gene: TRBJ1-2; d_gene: TRBD1; CDR3nt: TGCGCCAGCAGCTTACATAATTACGGGACAGATAACTATGGCTACACCTTC; CDR3aa: CASSLHNYGTDNYGYTF
abundance: NA; v_gene: TRBV5-1; j_gene: TRBJ2-3; d_gene: TRBD1; CDR3nt: TGCGCCAGCAGCTTGGTGGACAGGCACACAGATACGCAGTATTTT; CDR3aa: CASSLVDRHTDTQYF
abundance: few; v_gene: TRBV5-6; j_gene: TRBJ2-3; d_gene: NA; CDR3nt: TGTGCCAGCAGCTCCCTGAGGAGTTCGGATACGCAGTATTTT; CDR3aa: CASSSLRSSDTQYF